These 32 T cell receptor beta chains were all obtained from the same sample, sequenced in a study of regulatory T cells in long-lasting Graves disease. Time point here: persistent/refractory GD, antithyroid drugs over 5 years with positive TRAb. From RNA extracted from PBMCs, the TCR library was made. Combining iRepertoire HTBI primers with Arm-PCR of CDR3 regions, the authors built TCR beta libraries. TCRdb reprocessed the multiplex PCR reads via MiXCR and lists one record per CDR3 protein. The table includes about 310,000 distinct CDR3 sequences, roughly a fifth detected once. The specimen comprised peripheral blood mononuclear cells (PBMCs), sampled when the disease was refractory, from a patient treated with antithyroid drugs. The receptors were sampled from a female donor with Graves disease.

The rearrangement uses TRBV6-1 and TRBJ2-5; D might be TRBD1 or TRBD2, each matching 5 bases. Germline assignment: CDR1 MNHNS and CDR2 SASEGT. The V and J ends lost 5 bases and 5 bases respectively, with 15 bases between them. The CDR3 is 14 residues long. The CDR3 is CASSPLRGAETQYF. The CDR3 bases are TGTGCCAGCAGTCCTCTTCGGGGCGCGGAGACCCAGTACTTC.

V usage is TRBV4-3 and J usage is TRBJ1-6, with D hard to call. V was trimmed by 0 bases and J by 2 bases, leaving 5 bases between them. The CDR3 extends over 15 amino acids. The V gene's germline CDR1 is LGHNA and CDR2 YSLEER. CDR3 DNA sequence: TGCGCCAGCAGCCAAGATCGAGCCTATAATTCACCCCTCCACTTT. Translation: CASSQDRAYNSPLHF.

On this clonotype itself: Here the CDR3 omits its conserved ending phenylalanine or tryptophan, so a read error is the likely source. The J gene is TRBJ1-1, the V gene TRBV7-2; D gene ambiguous. Germline V lookup: CDR1 SGHTA, CDR2 FQGNSA. The CDR3 totals 13 residues. V was clipped by 5 bases and J by 2 bases, with 9 bases between them. CDR3 sequence: CASSVTFNTEAFL. CDR3 DNA: TGTGCCAGCAGCGTGACATTTAACACTGAAGCTTTCCTT.

This clonotype was counted between two and nine times. The chain combines TRBV6-4 with TRBJ1-6; D gene uncertain. Germline V CDR1 and CDR2: MRHNA, SNTAGT. V lost 2 bases, J lost 10 bases, and 12 bases lay in between. CDR3 size: 14 residues. This CDR3 reads CASSDGVSGSPLHF. DNA of the CDR3: TGTGCCAGCAGTGACGGAGTCAGCGGCTCACCCCTCCACTTT.

This clonotype was observed at least ten times. The chain uses TRBV7-3 and TRBJ2-1; maybe TRBD2 (6 bases). Between the trimmed V and J ends, which lost 8 bases and 2 bases, there was a span of 10 bases. This CDR3 is built from 13 residues. The germline V gene encodes CDR1 SGHTA and CDR2 FQGTGA. Here the CDR3 reads CASSLAPYNEQFF. CDR3 DNA sequence: TGTGCCAGCTCACTAGCCCCCTACAATGAGCAGTTCTTC.

This clonotype was detected ten times or more. The gene calls are TRBV6-2 or TRBV6-3 and TRBJ1-6; TRBD1 agrees at 7 bases. V shed 4 bases and J 7 bases; nucleotides not matched to a gene: 4. The CDR3 length is 14 residues. Germline-derived CDR1 and CDR2 are MNHEY and SVGEGT. CDR3 residues: CASSLDRSNSPLHF. The CDR3 DNA sequence: TGTGCCAGCAGTTTGGACAGGTCAAATTCACCCCTCCACTTT.

This clonotype was recorded at least ten times. This chain joins TRBV28 and TRBJ2-7; the D is unclear. The germline V and J ends were trimmed by 6 bases and 2 bases, with 17 bases remaining between them. This CDR3 comprises 15 residues. Germline V lookup: CDR1 MDHEN, CDR2 SYDVKM. The CDR3 protein is CASSPDWTGPYEQYF. As DNA, the CDR3 is TGTGCCAGCAGCCCCGACTGGACGGGCCCCTACGAGCAGTACTTC. Full variable domain (missing parts from reference TRBV28 and TRBJ2-7): DVKVTQSSRYLVKRTGEKVFLECVQDMDHENMFWYRQDPGLGLRLIYFSYDVKMKEKGDIPEGYSVSREKKERFSLILESASTNQTSMYLCASSPDWTGPYEQYFGPGTRLTVT.

This clonotype was seen a few times. V gene TRBV3-1 combines with J gene TRBJ1-3, with D tentatively TRBD1 (5 bases). The CDR3 extends over 16 amino acids. Germline assignment: CDR1 LGHDT and CDR2 YNNKEL (reference sequence). V was trimmed by 3 bases and J by 0 bases, leaving 12 bases between them. The CDR3 region has the DNA TGTGCCAGCAGCCAGACAGACGAAGGCTCTGGAAACACCATATATTTT. Translating gives CASSQTDEGSGNTIYF.

The CDR3 here is CASSPQERDTGELFF. In nucleotides, the CDR3 is TGTGCCAGCTCACCGCAGGAGAGGGACACCGGGGAGCTGTTTTTT. The chain is built from TRBV18 and TRBJ2-2; weak D call: TRBD2 (5 bases). This CDR3 region has 15 residues. Germline V CDR1 and CDR2: KGHSH, LQKENI. V was pared by 3 bases and J by 3 bases, with 11 bases between.

The gene calls are TRBV5-6 and TRBJ1-4; D may be TRBD1 (5 bases). Deletions cut 6 bases from V and 0 bases from J, with 18 bases between. The CDR3 has 17 amino acids. Germline-derived CDR1 and CDR2 are SGHDT and YYEEEE. The CDR3 spells CASNSLGQGATNEKLFF. DNA for the CDR3: TGTGCCAGCAACAGCTTGGGCCAGGGTGCAACTAATGAAAAACTGTTTTTT.

This rearrangement joins TRBV20-1 to TRBJ2-3, with D perhaps matching TRBD2 (5 bases). The CDR3 covers 12 residues. Germline lookup yields CDR1 DFQATT and CDR2 SNEGSKA (reference sequence). V dropped 3 bases and J dropped 5 bases, with 9 bases sitting between them. CDR3 coding DNA: TGCAGTGCTAGGGGAGACGGAGATACGCAGTATTTT. Translation: CSARGDGDTQYF.

DNA of the CDR3: TGTGCCAGCAGTACAGGGGGCGGCGGCACTGAAGCTTTCTTT. Protein sequence: CASSTGGGGTEAFF. This sequence joins TRBV6-1 and TRBJ1-1, with TRBD1 identical over 9 bases. V dropped 5 bases and J dropped 4; count of bases not matched to a gene: 5. Germline assignment: CDR1 MNHNS and CDR2 SASEGT. This CDR3 comprises 14 residues.

The chain joins TRBV20-1 to TRBJ1-1; TRBD1 might be the D (5 bases). Germline values: CDR1 DFQATT, CDR2 SNEGSKA (reference sequence). This CDR3 is built from 13 residues. The V end lost 6 bases, the J end lost 2 bases, and 13 bases lay between the germline ends. The CDR3 DNA is TGCAGTGCAACCGGGACGGACAACACTGAAGCTTTCTTT. Translating gives CSATGTDNTEAFF.

The chain recombines TRBV5-4 with TRBJ1-1; no firm D call. V was pared by 0 bases and J by 1 base, with 7 bases between. Per germline, CDR1 SGHNT and CDR2 YYREEE (reference sequence). The CDR3 has 14 amino acids. The CDR3 is CASSLGRTNTEAFF. Written as DNA, the CDR3 is TGTGCCAGCAGCTTGGGGCGGACGAACACTGAAGCTTTCTTT.

This clonotype has only a few counts. This rearrangement joins TRBV28 to TRBJ2-5; 8 bases line up with TRBD1. In germline, CDR1 is MDHEN, CDR2 SYDVKM. The V segment lost 4 bases and the J segment 5 bases; nucleotides outside the gene matches: 6. This CDR3 has 14 amino acids. As DNA, the CDR3 is TGTGCCAGCAGTTGGGGGGACAGGAAGGAGACCCAGTACTTC. Translation: CASSWGDRKETQYF.

In its sample, this clonotype was seen many times. In DNA form, the CDR3 reads TGTGCCAGCAGTTTAGAAGGGGTCGGGTATGGCTACACCTTC. This codes for CASSLEGVGYGYTF. This chain connects TRBV28 to TRBJ1-2, with a tentative D call TRBD1 (5 bases). V lost 2 bases and J lost 5, with 12 bases in between. CDR3 size: 14 residues. CDR1 is MDHEN, CDR2 SYDVKM, per germline.

This sequence joins TRBV7-8 and TRBJ2-5; 8 bases are a match to TRBD2. Germline values: CDR1 SGHVS, CDR2 FQNEAQ. Trimming removed 2 bases from V and 2 bases from J; junction bases left unmatched: 13. This CDR3 is built from 18 residues. In nucleotides, the CDR3 is TGTGCCAGCAGCTTAACCATAAACCGACTAGCGTTACAAGAGACCCAGTACTTC. Translated, it gives CASSLTINRLALQETQYF. Filled out from reference TRBV7-8 and TRBJ2-5, the complete variable domain reads GAGVSQSPRYKVAKRGQDVALRCDPISGHVSLFWYQQALGQGPEFLTYFQNEAQLDKSGLPSDRFFAERPEGSVSTLKIQRTQQEDSAVYLCASSLTINRLALQETQYFGPGTRLLVL.

This clonotype has just one count. The chain uses TRBV4-1 and TRBJ2-7, with 8 bases identical to TRBD1. Germline lookup yields CDR1 MGHRA and CDR2 YSYEKL. The CDR3 extends over 16 amino acids. Losses at the gene ends were 0 bases for V and 7 bases for J; bases not matched to a gene: 11. The CDR3 coding sequence is TGCGCCAGCAGCCAAGATATTGGGACAGGCCTTCTTGAGCAGTACTTC. Translated: CASSQDIGTGLLEQYF.

This clonotype appeared a few times. This sequence joins TRBV19 and TRBJ1-2, with TRBD1 as a possible D gene (5 bases). CDR1 is LNHDA and CDR2 is SQIVND in the germline V gene (reference sequence). V lost 8 bases and J lost 6, with 16 bases in between. This CDR3 has 13 amino acids. The DNA for the CDR3 is TGTGCCAGTCGGGACCCCTGGTTCGATGGCTACACCTTC. It specifies CASRDPWFDGYTF.

There are many counts of this clonotype. DNA of the CDR3: TGTGCCACTCTCGCCACCCGTTTGAACACTGAAGCTTTCTTT. Translated, it gives CATLATRLNTEAFF. The V call is TRBV6-1, the J call TRBJ1-1; D not certain. V was trimmed by 10 bases and J by 0 bases, leaving 15 bases between them. The CDR3 sequence is 14 residues long. The germline CDR1 and CDR2 sequences are MNHNS and SASEGT.

The chain uses TRBV20-1 and TRBJ2-5; 8 bases are shared with TRBD2. Germline-derived CDR1 and CDR2 are DFQATT and SNEGSKA (reference sequence). V gave up 4 bases and J gave up 4 bases; unmatched junction bases: 11. The CDR3 has 15 residues. The CDR3 sequence is CSATTGGAGSETQYF. The CDR3 region has the DNA TGCAGTGCTACGACGGGGGGGGCTGGATCAGAGACCCAGTACTTC.

This clonotype was picked up a small number of times. The chain couples TRBV5-1 to TRBJ2-7; D possibly corresponds to TRBD2 (5 bases). Germline CDR1 and CDR2: SGHRS and YFSETQ. Trimming pared 1 base from V and 4 bases from J, leaving 9 bases between. There are 13 residues in the CDR3. This CDR3 reads CASSLSGGYEQYF. CDR3 bases: TGCGCCAGCAGCTTGTCCGGCGGGTACGAGCAGTACTTC.

The V call is TRBV5-1, the J call TRBJ2-2; TRBD2 might be the D (6 bases). Trimming removed 4 bases at V and 1 base at J, with 11 bases between. This CDR3 has 15 residues. Germline loops: CDR1 SGHRS, CDR2 YFSETQ. CDR3 bases: TGCGCCAGCAGCGGGTTAGCGGAGAACACCGGGGAGCTGTTTTTT. It translates to CASSGLAENTGELFF.

With regard to this clonotype: Just one base apart from a much larger clone, this may be a read error. V is TRBV6-6 and J is TRBJ1-2; D unresolved. Between the trimmed V and J ends, which lost 0 bases and 8 bases, there was a span of 16 bases. The CDR3 loop spans 15 amino acids. Germline values: CDR1 MNHNY, CDR2 SVGAGI (reference sequence). CDR3 coding DNA: TGTGCCAGCAGTTACTCGAGAGTAGGGAGCGAGGGCTACACCTTC. Translated: CASSYSRVGSEGYTF.

As for this clonotype: With a much larger clone just one base away, this may be a read error. The chain uses TRBV30 and TRBJ1-4; D remains ambiguous. The CDR3 runs to 13 residues. The V end lost 2 bases, the J end lost 12 bases, and 16 bases lay between the germline ends. Germline values: CDR1 GTSNPN, CDR2 SVGIG (reference sequence). CDR3 DNA sequence: TGTGCCTGGAGTTGGGGTGGTGGGGAAGAACTGTTTTTT. Amino acid sequence: CAWSWGGGEELFF.

J is TRBJ2-1 and V is TRBV19; D is uncertain. This CDR3 is 15 amino acids long. Trimming took 5 bases from V and 0 from J, leaving 11 bases between them. Germline V lookup: CDR1 LNHDA, CDR2 SQIVND (reference sequence). CDR3 residues: CASSLTFSSYNEQFF. The CDR3 DNA is TGTGCCAGTAGTTTGACTTTTAGCTCCTACAATGAGCAGTTCTTC.

The chain carries TRBV20-1 and TRBJ1-2; 9 bases line up with TRBD1. Germline CDR1 reads DFQATT; CDR2 reads SNEGSKA (reference sequence). The V and J ends lost 3 bases and 5 bases, in that order; junction bases with no gene match: 10. The CDR3 totals 15 residues. The CDR3 DNA reads TGCAGTGCTAGTGGGATCACAGGGGGCCAGTATGGCTACACCTTC. This translates into CSASGITGGQYGYTF.

The CDR3 reads CASSSGQGAQPQHF. For the CDR3, the DNA is TGTGCCAGCAGCTCGGGACAGGGGGCTCAGCCCCAGCATTTT. The chain recombines TRBV5-6 with TRBJ1-5, with 12 positions matching TRBD1. The ends lost 3 bases at V and 6 bases at J; junction bases unmatched: 1. This CDR3 has 14 residues. CDR1 and CDR2 (germline): SGHDT, YYEEEE.

At least ten counts were recorded for this clonotype. V and J are TRBV2 and TRBJ1-2; D is uncertain. Germline values: CDR1 SNHLY, CDR2 FYNNEI. V was pared by 4 bases and J by 3 bases, with 9 bases between. The CDR3 extends over 13 amino acids. DNA for the CDR3: TGTGCCAGCAGTGTAGAGCCATACTATGGCTACACCTTC. Protein sequence: CASSVEPYYGYTF.

The genes are TRBV7-3 and TRBJ2-2; D unresolved. This CDR3 has 16 amino acids. With 7 bases removed from V and 1 base from J, the gap between germline ends came to 16 bases. Germline CDR1 SGHTA, CDR2 FQGTGA. This CDR3 is CASTSPEGMNTGELFF. The CDR3 DNA reads as TGTGCCAGCACCTCACCTGAAGGGATGAACACCGGGGAGCTGTTTTTT.

Points on this clonotype: With a much larger clone just one base away, this may be a read error. The rearrangement joins TRBV6-2 or TRBV6-3 to TRBJ2-6, with D maybe TRBD1 (5 bases). CDR3 length equals 16 residues. The germline gives CDR1 MNHEY, CDR2 SVGEGT. The CDR3 here is CACRRQLPSGANVLTF. The CDR3 region has the DNA TGTGCCTGCAGGAGACAGTTGCCCTCTGGGGCCAACGTCCTGACTTTC.

This clonotype was recorded at least ten times. The chain's CDR3 is CASSEASGNTGELFF. Here the CDR3 DNA reads TGTGCCAGCAGTGAAGCTAGCGGGAACACCGGGGAGCTGTTTTTT. This chain joins TRBV6-1 and TRBJ2-2, with D possibly matching TRBD2 (6 bases). The germline CDR1 and CDR2 sequences are MNHNS and SASEGT. The CDR3 totals 15 residues. V gave up 0 bases and J gave up 1 base, with 6 bases separating them.